The 16 T cell receptor beta chains given below trace back to one sample, sequenced in a study of blood T cell repertoires in COVID-19. Assay: immunoSEQ multiplex PCR; the TCRdb copy retains only in-frame clones and omits some. The sample lists about 230,000 clones, 83% occurring once. Sequencing input: peripheral blood. These receptors came from a woman aged 45 to 65 with acute or convalescent COVID-19.

This chain links TRBV28 with TRBJ1-1; D may be TRBD1 (6 bases). Per the germline V gene, CDR1 is MDHEN and CDR2 is SYDVKM. The CDR3 has 13 amino acids. Deletions cut 11 bases from V and 2 bases from J, with 15 bases between. CDR3: CAGAMDSNTEAFF. The CDR3 DNA sequence: TGTGCCGGGGCGATGGACAGTAACACTGAAGCTTTCTTT.

The gene calls are TRBV28 and TRBJ1-2, with 9 bases that match TRBD1. Per the germline V gene, CDR1 is MDHEN and CDR2 is SYDVKM. This CDR3 is built from 15 residues. V gave up 6 bases and J gave up 4 bases; unmatched junction bases: 9. The chain's CDR3 is CASSLQGAGFYGYTF. The CDR3 DNA follows: TGTGCCAGCAGCCTACAGGGGGCCGGGTTCTATGGCTACACCTTC.

V usage is TRBV6-5 and J usage is TRBJ2-7; 9 bases are a match to TRBD1. The CDR3 is 15 residues long. Germline V gene sequence: CDR1 MNHEY, CDR2 SVGAGI. V dropped 2 bases and J dropped 6; count of bases not matched to a gene: 8. This CDR3 is CASSYGQGISSEQYF. In DNA form, the CDR3 reads TGTGCCAGCAGTTACGGACAGGGGATTTCCAGCGAGCAGTACTTC.

This chain joins TRBV11-2 and TRBJ2-5, with D possibly TRBD2 on 5 matching bases. The CDR3 spans 12 residues. Germline CDR1 SGHAT, CDR2 FQNNGV. Between the trimmed V and J ends, which lost 4 bases and 12 bases, there was a span of 15 bases. This chain's CDR3 is CASSSWTGFKYF. The DNA for the CDR3 is TGTGCCAGCAGCTCGTGGACTGGGTTTAAGTACTTC.

The chain couples TRBV21-1 to TRBJ1-1; the table calls TRBD1, which could not be checked here. TRBV21-1 is annotated as a pseudogene. This CDR3 is 18 amino acids long. CDR3 DNA: TGTGCCAGCAGCAAATGGGGCAAGAACAGGAGTTCTTACACTGAAGCTTTCTTT. Amino acid sequence: CASSKWGKNRSSYTEAFF.

The rearrangement links TRBV3-1 (or the pseudogene TRBV3-2) to TRBJ2-7; 15 nucleotides match TRBD2. After removal of 4 bases from V and 5 bases from J, the junction contained 9 bases not matched to a gene. The germline CDR1 and CDR2 sequences are LGHDT and YNNKEL (reference sequence). This CDR3 has 17 residues. In DNA form, the CDR3 reads TGTGCCAGCAGCCCGGGACTAGCGGGAGGAGGGGTAAACGAGCAGTACTTC. Translated: CASSPGLAGGGVNEQYF.

The chain is built from TRBV18 and TRBJ1-1; D possibly corresponds to TRBD1 (6 bases). Trimming took 2 bases from V and 1 from J, leaving 11 bases between them. CDR3 length equals 15 residues. Germline values: CDR1 KGHSH, CDR2 LQKENI. CDR3 amino acids: CASSPSGTWNTEAFF. The CDR3 DNA reads as TGTGCCAGCTCACCAAGTGGGACATGGAACACTGAAGCTTTCTTT.

This chain connects TRBV9 to TRBJ1-2, with 8 bases lining up with TRBD1. The CDR3 is made up of 14 amino acids. The germline V gene encodes CDR1 SGDLS and CDR2 YYNGEE. Germline trimming cut 2 bases from V and 7 bases from J; bases unmatched to any gene: 7. The DNA for the CDR3 is TGTGCCAGCAGCGTCGGACAGGGTTTAGGTGGCTACACCTTC. This encodes CASSVGQGLGGYTF.

The chain joins TRBV19 to TRBJ2-6, with TRBD1 as a possible D gene (6 bases). Looked up from germline, CDR1 is LNHDA and CDR2 is SQIVND (reference sequence). Trimming removed 4 bases from V and 2 bases from J, with 18 bases in between. CDR3 length equals 18 residues. The CDR3 bases are TGTGCCAGTAGTACTAACAGGGTCGGTGGGGCTGGGGCCAACGTCCTGACTTTC. Translating it yields CASSTNRVGGAGANVLTF. Looking up the rest from reference TRBV19 and TRBJ2-6 gives the full variable domain: DGGITQSPKYLFRKEGQNVTLSCEQNLNHDAMYWYRQDPGQGLRLIYYSQIVNDFQKGDIAEGYSVSREKKESFPLTVTSAQKNPTAFYLCASSTNRVGGAGANVLTFGAGSRLTVL.

The chain carries TRBV25-1 and TRBJ1-2; TRBD1 agrees at 9 bases. Germline V lookup: CDR1 MGHDK, CDR2 SYGVNS. This CDR3 has 13 residues. The junction had 5 bases not matched to a gene; V was cut back by 5 bases and J by 7 bases. The CDR3 DNA reads TGTGCCAGCAGTAAGACAGGGGGGACTGGCTACACCTTC. Amino acids: CASSKTGGTGYTF.

The V gene is TRBV25-1, the J gene TRBJ2-1; D unclear. The CDR3 consists of 14 residues. Germline loops: CDR1 MGHDK, CDR2 SYGVNS. Trimming removed 1 base from V and 6 bases from J, with 10 bases in between. The CDR3 nucleotides read TGTGCCAGCAGTGAATTGGGCAGGCCCAATGAGCAGTTCTTC. Protein: CASSELGRPNEQFF.

This chain uses TRBV3-1 (or the pseudogene TRBV3-2) with TRBJ2-7, with TRBD1 matching over 9 bases. The length of the CDR3 is 14 residues. J lost 7 bases, V lost 4 bases, and 8 bases had no gene match. Germline V gene sequence: CDR1 LGHDT, CDR2 YNNKEL (reference sequence). Here the CDR3 reads CASSPTGGLEEQYF. In DNA form, the CDR3 reads TGTGCCAGCAGCCCCACAGGGGGCCTCGAAGAGCAGTACTTC.

This chain joins TRBV21-1 and TRBJ2-1; no DNA check was done on the table's D call, TRBD2. TRBV21-1 is termed a pseudogene. CDR3 size: 16 residues. CDR3 in amino acids: CARPSTSGRSYNEQFF. CDR3 bases: TGTGCCCGTCCTTCTACTAGCGGGAGGTCCTACAATGAGCAGTTCTTC.

The rearrangement joins TRBV19 to TRBJ1-5, with D uncertain. The CDR3 totals 16 residues. Trimming took 0 bases from V and 7 from J, leaving 16 bases between them. Germline loops: CDR1 LNHDA, CDR2 SQIVND (reference sequence). The CDR3 sequence: CASSIDQPGLGQPQHF. CDR3 nucleotides: TGTGCCAGTAGTATAGATCAGCCAGGCCTTGGACAGCCCCAGCATTTT.

This clone was seen only once. CDR3 sequence reads: CASSQSPGGEYF. CDR3 bases: TGCGCCAGCAGTCAATCGCCAGGGGGCGAATATTTT. The gene calls are TRBV23-1 and TRBJ1-3; 8 nucleotides match TRBD1. TRBV23-1 is known as an ORF, though its function is uncertain. The CDR3 has 12 residues. V was clipped by 0 bases and J by 15 bases; unmatched bases: 4.

The chain links TRBV6-1 to TRBJ1-3; possible D gene TRBD1, 5 bases. The germline gives CDR1 MNHNS, CDR2 SASEGT. Between the trimmed V and J ends, which lost 4 bases and 2 bases, there was a span of 15 bases. This CDR3 comprises 16 residues. The CDR3 is CASSVGQGSAGNTIYF. Here the CDR3 DNA reads TGTGCCAGCAGTGTAGGCCAGGGATCTGCTGGAAACACCATATATTTT.